These 32 T cell receptor beta chains were all obtained from the same sample, sequenced in a study of control samples from healthy donors and cancer patients (dated by TCRdb to 2020 to 2022). The protocol used for the library was the immunoSEQ multiplex PCR assay. The immuneACCESS repertoire file appears here via TCRdb, limited to in-frame rearrangements. These files lack a portion of the clones; in checked studies, under half of the deficit traces to unresolved V genes, and the cause of the others is not known. Recorded for this sample are roughly 40,000 clones; roughly 80% of them occurred a single time. The biggest ten clones account for about half of the sample. The sequencing sample was made of blood. The origin of the receptors is a man aged 60 to 69 in good health.

J is TRBJ1-3 and V is TRBV7-3; tentatively, D is TRBD1 (6 bases). This CDR3 spans 16 amino acids. Trimming took 1 base from V and 0 from J, leaving 10 bases between them. CDR1 is SGHTA, CDR2 FQGTGA, per germline. The CDR3 nucleotides are TGTGCCAGCAGCTTAAATCCAGGGGACTCTGGAAACACCATATATTTT. It codes for CASSLNPGDSGNTIYF. Filled out from reference TRBV7-3 and TRBJ1-3, the complete variable domain reads GAGVSQTPSNKVTEKGKYVELRCDPISGHTALYWYRQSLGQGPEFLIYFQGTGAADDSGLPNDRFFAVRPEGSVSTLKIQRTERGDSAVYLCASSLNPGDSGNTIYFGEGSWLTVV.

CDR3 region: CSVEVTDEKLFF. DNA of the CDR3: TGCAGCGTTGAAGTAACGGATGAAAAACTGTTTTTT. J is TRBJ1-4 and V is TRBV29-1; D not resolved. Per the germline V gene, CDR1 is SQVTM and CDR2 is ANQGSEA. V shed 1 base and J shed 6 bases, with 6 bases lying between them. CDR3 size: 12 residues.

The V call is TRBV6-2 or TRBV6-3, the J call TRBJ1-5; D gene unclear. The CDR3 has 16 amino acids. Trimming removed 1 base from V and 6 bases from J, with 16 bases in between. Germline CDR1 and CDR2: MNHEY and SVGEGT. Written as DNA, the CDR3 is TGTGCCAGCAGTTACTGGGTGGAACTGCGGGGTCAGCCCCAGCATTTT. Translation gives CASSYWVELRGQPQHF.

The V gene is TRBV3-1 (or the pseudogene TRBV3-2), the J gene TRBJ2-6; D not resolved. Germline loops: CDR1 LGHDT, CDR2 YNNKEL (reference sequence). Trimming took off 1 base at V and 0 bases at J, with 16 bases between the two ends. This CDR3 region has 19 residues. The CDR3 spells CASSQGSIKVLSGANVLTF. CDR3 nucleotides: TGTGCCAGCAGCCAAGGAAGTATCAAGGTCCTCTCTGGGGCCAACGTCCTGACTTTC.

This clone ranks as medium-sized. The chain recombines TRBV13 with TRBJ2-7, with D uncertain. CDR1 is PRHDT, CDR2 FYEKMQ, per germline (reference sequence). The CDR3 spans 12 residues. V was cut by 2 bases and J by 5 bases, with 7 bases left in between. DNA of the CDR3: TGTGCCAGCAGCTTAAAACCCGACGAGCAGTACTTC. It is translated as CASSLKPDEQYF.

This rearrangement joins TRBV15 to TRBJ1-2; D is perhaps TRBD1 (5 bases). In germline, CDR1 is LNHNV, CDR2 YYDKDF (reference sequence). The CDR3 spans 14 residues. Trimming left V 7 bases short and J 8 bases short, with 20 bases between. Here the CDR3 DNA reads TGTGCCACCAAGCGTGGGGGGTCGACAAGAGGCTACACCTTC. Translation: CATKRGGSTRGYTF.

There are a few counts of this clone. This chain uses TRBV19 with TRBJ1-2; 7 nucleotides match TRBD1. In germline, CDR1 is LNHDA, CDR2 SQIVND (reference sequence). The V gene end was trimmed by 8 bases and the J gene end by 0 bases; junction bases not matched to a gene: 6. The CDR3 has 14 amino acids. For the CDR3, the DNA is TGTGCCAGTTCTCGGGACAGAGCTAACTATGGCTACACCTTC. It is translated as CASSRDRANYGYTF.

The V and J genes are TRBV18 and TRBJ2-7; TRBD2 is a possible D gene (6 bases). V lost 3 bases and J lost 9, with 9 bases in between. There are 11 residues in the CDR3. Germline V gives CDR1 KGHSH, CDR2 LQKENI. CDR3 protein: CASSPAEGQYF. The CDR3 nucleotides read TGTGCCAGCTCACCCGCGGAGGGGCAGTACTTC.

J is TRBJ2-5 and V is TRBV5-1; possibly TRBD1 or TRBD2 for D (5 bases each). Germline loops: CDR1 SGHRS, CDR2 YFSETQ. With 4 bases removed from V and 5 bases from J, the gap between germline ends came to 21 bases. The CDR3 loop spans 16 amino acids. The CDR3 spells CASSPRGAEKRETQYF. The CDR3 DNA reads TGCGCCAGCAGCCCCCGGGGCGCGGAGAAGAGGGAGACCCAGTACTTC.

This clone has only a few counts. The V gene is TRBV28, the J gene TRBJ1-5, with D hard to call. The CDR3 has 18 residues. Germline values: CDR1 MDHEN, CDR2 SYDVKM. Trimming shortened V by 3 bases and J by 2 bases, and 20 bases separated the two germline ends. The CDR3 here is CASSFGRIAGTGNQPQHF. The CDR3, as DNA: TGTGCCAGCAGTTTTGGAAGAATTGCGGGCACAGGCAATCAGCCCCAGCATTTT.

The CDR3 region is CASSLVGQGGTRTEAFF. The CDR3 DNA reads as TGTGCCAGCAGCTTGGTGGGACAGGGAGGGACTAGGACTGAAGCTTTCTTT. The chain carries TRBV5-5 and TRBJ1-1; TRBD1 aligns across 9 bases. V lost 0 bases, J lost 5 bases, and 11 bases stayed unmatched. CDR1 is SGHKS and CDR2 is YYEKEE in the germline V gene (reference sequence). This CDR3 contains 17 residues.

The chain uses TRBV7-9 and TRBJ2-5; D is possibly TRBD2 (6 bases). The germline gives CDR1 SEHNR, CDR2 FQNEAQ (reference sequence). CDR3 length: 14 residues. V was pared by 1 base and J by 4 bases, with 10 bases between. The CDR3 DNA reads TGTGCCAGCAGCTTAGTTCTGGGAGGAGAGACCCAGTACTTC. Protein: CASSLVLGGETQYF. Drawing the rest from reference TRBV7-9 and TRBJ2-5, the complete variable domain is DTGVSQNPRHKITKRGQNVTFRCDPISEHNRLYWYRQTLGQGPEFLTYFQNEAQLEKSRLLSDRFSAERPKGSFSTLEIQRTEQGDSAMYLCASSLVLGGETQYFGPGTRLLVL.

This clone was counted many times. The genes are TRBV7-9 and TRBJ1-4; D gene unclear. Per germline, CDR1 SEHNR and CDR2 FQNEAQ (reference sequence). Trimming removed 1 base from V and 8 bases from J, with 11 bases in between. The CDR3 has 14 residues. This chain's CDR3 is CASSLGGIKEKLFF. The CDR3 DNA sequence: TGTGCCAGCAGCTTAGGGGGTATCAAAGAAAAACTGTTTTTT.

The chain links TRBV25-1 to TRBJ1-3; perhaps TRBD1 as D (5 bases). Germline CDR1 is MGHDK and CDR2 is SYGVNS. Trimming shortened V by 8 bases and J by 0 bases, and 14 bases separated the two germline ends. This CDR3 comprises 15 residues. This chain's CDR3 is CASRRDASSGNTIYF. Here the CDR3 DNA reads TGTGCCAGCCGCCGGGACGCGAGCTCTGGAAACACCATATATTTT.

This sequence joins TRBV3-1 (or the pseudogene TRBV3-2) and TRBJ2-1; weak D call: TRBD1 (7 bases). V lost 1 base to trimming and J lost 9 bases, with 19 bases between them. Germline loops: CDR1 LGHDT, CDR2 YNNKEL (reference sequence). The CDR3 covers 16 residues. CDR3 sequence reads: CASSQGGTDRSGEQFF. The DNA of the CDR3 is TGTGCCAGCAGCCAAGGCGGGACAGATAGGAGCGGTGAGCAGTTCTTC.

Here the CDR3 reads CASSVGGGSPPETQYF. The CDR3 DNA reads as TGTGCCAGCAGCGTAGGAGGGGGATCGCCCCCAGAGACCCAGTACTTC. The chain recombines TRBV9 with TRBJ2-5; the D gene is possibly TRBD1 (6 bases). The CDR3 covers 16 residues. The V gene's germline CDR1 is SGDLS and CDR2 YYNGEE. V lost 0 bases and J 4 bases, leaving 16 bases between the germline ends.

This chain connects TRBV15 to TRBJ2-5; D is unclear. The CDR3 contains 15 residues. Germline values: CDR1 LNHNV, CDR2 YYDKDF (reference sequence). Trimming took off 4 bases at V and 4 bases at J, with 16 bases between the two ends. CDR3 coding DNA: TGTGCCACCAGCACCCATGAAGCAGGCGGAGAGACCCAGTACTTC. Its protein is CATSTHEAGGETQYF.

The chain is built from TRBV7-6 and TRBJ1-6; D ambiguous. The CDR3 has 14 residues. V was trimmed by 1 base and J by 5 bases, leaving 6 bases between them. Germline V gene data show CDR1 as SGHVS and CDR2 as FNYEAQ. The CDR3 reads CASSLVGNNSPLHF. CDR3 in DNA: TGTGCCAGCAGCTTAGTGGGGAATAATTCACCCCTCCACTTT.

The chain joins TRBV3-1 (or the pseudogene TRBV3-2) to TRBJ1-4; D uncertain. Trimming took 1 base from V and 5 from J, leaving 5 bases between them. This CDR3 is built from 13 residues. Per germline, CDR1 LGHDT and CDR2 YNNKEL (reference sequence). The CDR3: CASSQVTNEKLFF. For the CDR3, the DNA is TGTGCCAGCAGCCAAGTTACAAATGAAAAACTGTTTTTT.

The V and J genes are TRBV7-2 and TRBJ2-7; D may correspond to TRBD1 or TRBD2 (5 bases each). Germline CDR1 and CDR2: SGHTA and FQGNSA. V was cut by 1 base and J by 6 bases, with 10 bases left in between. This CDR3 is 13 amino acids long. The CDR3 nucleotides read TGTGCCAGCAGCTTAGGGGGACCGGGCGAGCAGTACTTC. It is translated as CASSLGGPGEQYF.

This clone was seen only once. The chain joins TRBV5-6 to TRBJ1-2; D remains unclear. The germline V gene has CDR1 SGHDT and CDR2 YYEEEE. V shed 2 bases and J shed 7 bases, with 15 bases lying between them. CDR3 length: 14 amino acids. CDR3 bases: TGTGCCAGCAGCTTCAGCGGGTCAACCTTTGGCTACACCTTC. This encodes CASSFSGSTFGYTF.

This sequence joins TRBV2 and TRBJ2-6, with D possibly TRBD2 on 6 matching bases. V dropped 11 bases and J dropped 2 bases, with 16 bases sitting between them. CDR1 SNHLY and CDR2 FYNNEI come from the germline V gene. This CDR3 has 15 residues. The CDR3 sequence is CAGGRRLTGANVLTF. The DNA of the CDR3 is TGTGCCGGGGGGAGGCGGCTCACTGGGGCCAACGTCCTGACTTTC.

V is TRBV28 and J is TRBJ2-2, with TRBD2 identical over 7 bases. The CDR3 spans 15 residues. Looked up from germline, CDR1 is MDHEN and CDR2 is SYDVKM. Unmatched junction bases numbered 5, after V lost 2 bases and J lost 5 bases. CDR3: CASSLTGGKTGELFF. The CDR3 DNA sequence: TGTGCCAGCAGTTTAACGGGAGGAAAAACCGGGGAGCTGTTTTTT.

The chain carries TRBV27 and TRBJ1-5, with a possible D match to TRBD1 (5 bases). Germline-derived CDR1 and CDR2 are MNHEY and SMNVEV (reference sequence). The V gene lost 6 bases and the J gene lost 1 base, with 7 bases spanning the gap. There are 13 residues in the CDR3. The CDR3 DNA reads as TGTGCCAGCAGCAGACAGAGCAATCAGCCCCAGCATTTT. It specifies CASSRQSNQPQHF.

This chain joins TRBV30 and TRBJ1-2; maybe TRBD1 (5 bases). V lost 8 bases, J lost 7 bases, and 23 bases lay in between. The CDR3 covers 14 residues. Germline lookup yields CDR1 GTSNPN and CDR2 SVGIG (reference sequence). CDR3: CAGPLGPHRGGYTF. The CDR3, as DNA: TGTGCCGGGCCTCTAGGGCCTCATAGGGGTGGCTACACCTTC.

The chain combines TRBV5-1 with TRBJ1-3; 11 nucleotides match TRBD1. Germline V lookup: CDR1 SGHRS, CDR2 YFSETQ. The CDR3 is 17 residues long. Trimming removed 4 bases from V and 0 bases from J; junction bases left unmatched: 6. The CDR3 protein is CASSPGQGASSGNTIYF. The CDR3, as DNA: TGCGCCAGCAGCCCAGGACAGGGGGCGAGCTCTGGAAACACCATATATTTT.

This chain joins TRBV30 and TRBJ2-1, with 7 bases fitting TRBD2. Germline CDR1 and CDR2: GTSNPN and SVGIG (reference sequence). V trimming: 0 bases; J trimming: 1 base; junction bases outside the gene matches: 9. The CDR3 has 17 amino acids. The CDR3 spells CAWSVPLGGKSYNEQFF. The CDR3 DNA reads TGTGCCTGGAGTGTCCCCCTCGGGGGGAAGTCCTACAATGAGCAGTTCTTC.

The chain uses TRBV4-1 and TRBJ2-1; TRBD2 matches at 9 bases. With V trimmed by 3 bases and J by 8 bases, 14 bases remained unmatched. Germline assignment: CDR1 MGHRA and CDR2 YSYEKL. The CDR3 length is 17 residues. The CDR3 coding sequence is TGCGCCAGCAGCCACCCCTTGGGGCTAGCGGGAAGCGATGAGCAGTTCTTC. It codes for CASSHPLGLAGSDEQFF.

V gene TRBV10-3 combines with J gene TRBJ1-2; D is perhaps TRBD1 (6 bases). Germline CDR1 and CDR2: ENHRY and SYGVKD. This CDR3 is 15 amino acids long. Trimming took off 2 bases at V and 6 bases at J, with 16 bases between the two ends. This CDR3 reads CAISETGRGLDGYTF. CDR3 nucleotide sequence: TGTGCCATCAGTGAGACAGGGAGGGGATTGGATGGCTACACCTTC.

The rearrangement links TRBV18 to TRBJ2-1; D is possibly TRBD1 (6 bases). The length of the CDR3 is 14 residues. Germline V gene data show CDR1 as KGHSH and CDR2 as LQKENI. Trimming took 6 bases from V and 8 from J, leaving 17 bases between them. Written as DNA, the CDR3 is TGTGCCAGCTCCCCCCAGGGGCCTTTTGATGAGCAGTTCTTC. Its protein product is CASSPQGPFDEQFF.

The V call is TRBV3-1 (or the pseudogene TRBV3-2), the J call TRBJ2-3, with 13 bases matching TRBD2. This CDR3 spans 16 amino acids. V shed 4 bases, J shed 2 bases, and the junction held 3 bases outside the gene matches. CDR1 and CDR2 from the germline V gene are LGHDT and YNNKEL (reference sequence). The CDR3 loop reads CASSRGLAGPTDTQYF. CDR3 nucleotides: TGTGCCAGCAGCCGGGGACTAGCGGGACCCACAGATACGCAGTATTTT.

This chain links TRBV3-1 (or the pseudogene TRBV3-2) with TRBJ2-7; D is unclear. From germline, CDR1 is LGHDT and CDR2 YNNKEL (reference sequence). V was pared by 1 base and J by 6 bases, with 7 bases between. CDR3 length: 12 amino acids. The CDR3 is CASSQVDREQYF. Written as DNA, the CDR3 is TGTGCCAGCAGCCAAGTCGACCGCGAGCAGTACTTC.